The source of this T cell receptor (beta chain) is a study of shared clonotypes between healthy human individuals. General study findings and limits: The four-donor shared clonotypes exceeded non-shared clonotypes in generation probability, with non-shared ones scoring lower.

The naive CD8 subset, CD45RO-negative cells positively selected for CCR7, excluded terminally differentiated effector memory CD45RA+ cells. In the sorted-subset replicate PCRs, approximately 200 ng DNA, 29,000 or so T cell genomes, was used. Here immunoSEQ multiplex PCR was the method, and the copy in TCRdb shows in-frame clones only, minus some. The sample has about 2.1 million clones, about 92% seen once; the top ten hold under 2%. About this clone: Its target is not known.

The CDR3 totals 13 residues. V was trimmed by 2 bases and J by 9 bases, leaving 14 bases between them. Germline CDR1 SNHLY, CDR2 FYNNEI. The clonotype was recovered from a man aged 18 to 35 in good health. Some clones in this sample may be carry-over from other donors' samples. The chain recombines TRBV2 with TRBJ2-7; D is undetermined. Sequencing was performed on naive CD8+ T cells from PBMCs. CDR3 DNA sequence: TGTGCCAGCAGTGAACTAGGCTTTTTCGGGCAGTACTTC. This codes for CASSELGFFGQYF.